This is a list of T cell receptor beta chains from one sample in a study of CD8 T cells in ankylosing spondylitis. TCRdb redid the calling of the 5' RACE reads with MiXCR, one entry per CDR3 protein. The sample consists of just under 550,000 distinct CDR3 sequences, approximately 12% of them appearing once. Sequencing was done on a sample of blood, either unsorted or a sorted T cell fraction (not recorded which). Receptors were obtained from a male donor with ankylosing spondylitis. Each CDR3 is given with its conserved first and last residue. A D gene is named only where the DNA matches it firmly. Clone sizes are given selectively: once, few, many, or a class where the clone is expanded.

CSASLPTGRELEQFF | TGCAGTGCTAGCCTCCCGACCGGGAGGGAACTTGAGCAGTTCTTC | TRBJ2-1 | . | TRBD2 | TRBV20-1 | 15
CASSYSIQSYGYTF | TGTGCCAGCAGTTACTCGATTCAGAGTTATGGCTACACCTTC | TRBJ1-2 | few | . | TRBV6-5 | 14
CASSPGLAGVDTQYF | TGTGCCAGCAGCCCGGGACTAGCGGGGGTAGATACGCAGTATTTT | TRBJ2-3 | few | TRBD2 | TRBV7-9 | 15
CSARTSGRYNEQFF | TGCAGTGCTCGGACTAGCGGGAGATACAATGAGCAGTTCTTC | TRBJ2-1 | . | TRBD2 | TRBV20-1 | 14
CASSDWTGQGIQYF | TGTGCCAGCAGTGATTGGACAGGGCAGGGCATTCAGTACTTC | TRBJ2-4 | few | TRBD1 | TRBV2 | 14
CASSEAYRQGGGYTF | TGTGCCAGCAGTGAAGCCTACCGACAGGGTGGGGGCTACACCTTC | TRBJ1-2 | . | TRBD1 | TRBV6-1 | 15
CASSPGRISGANVLTF | TGTGCCAGCAGTCCGGGACGGATCTCTGGGGCCAACGTCCTGACTTTC | TRBJ2-6 | . | . | TRBV6-2/TRBV6-3 | 16
CASSWDRGFGYTF | TGTGCCAGCAGTTGGGACAGGGGTTTTGGCTACACCTTC | TRBJ1-2 | many | TRBD1 | TRBV12-3/TRBV12-4 | 13
CASSLAPGQGSYGELFF | TGTGCCAGCAGCTTAGCTCCGGGACAGGGTAGTTACGGGGAGCTGTTTTTT | TRBJ2-2 | . | TRBD1 | TRBV11-2 | 17
CSVESGDRQYF | TGCAGCGTCGAGTCGGGGGATAGGCAGTACTTC | TRBJ2-7 | . | . | TRBV29-1 | 11
CATSRDPAAYNEQFF | TGTGCCACCAGCAGAGATCCCGCGGCCTACAATGAGCAGTTCTTC | TRBJ2-1 | few | . | TRBV15 | 15
CASSSRDRGNEQFF | TGTGCCAGCAGTTCCCGGGACAGGGGGAATGAGCAGTTCTTC | TRBJ2-1 | many | TRBD1 | TRBV12-3/TRBV12-4 | 14
CASSLLTGELFF | TGTGCCAGCAGCTTGCTGACCGGGGAGCTGTTTTTT | TRBJ2-2 | many | . | TRBV5-1 | 12
CASSLDRGYNEQFF | TGCGCCAGCAGCTTGGACAGGGGGTACAATGAGCAGTTCTTC | TRBJ2-1 | many | TRBD1 | TRBV7-2 | 14
CSATIPPTNTEAFF | TGCAGTGCAACCATACCTCCAACGAACACTGAAGCTTTCTTT | TRBJ1-1 | once | . | TRBV20-1 | 14
CASTPSVAGDGEQYF | TGTGCCAGCACCCCCTCTGTAGCGGGAGACGGCGAGCAGTACTTC | TRBJ2-7 | few | TRBD2 | TRBV5-5 | 15
CASSPRPRGTGLSEKLFF | TGTGCCAGCAGCCCACGGCCCCGCGGGACAGGTCTTAGTGAAAAACTGTTTTTT | TRBJ1-4 | few | TRBD1 | TRBV11-1 | 18
CASSQVGPMGGREQYF | TGTGCCAGCAGCCAAGTGGGTCCGATGGGGGGGAGGGAGCAGTACTTC | TRBJ2-7 | . | TRBD2 | TRBV4-2 | 16
CSALTSGNTGELFF | TGCAGCGCCTTGACTAGCGGTAACACCGGGGAGCTGTTTTTT | TRBJ2-2 | . | TRBD2 | TRBV29-1 | 14
CASSHRREGQSTQYF | TGTGCCAGCAGCCACCGCCGGGAGGGCCAGTCAACGCAGTATTTT | TRBJ2-3 | . | TRBD2 | TRBV3-1 | 15
CASSLKGVWNTEAFF | TGTGCCAGCAGCTTAAAGGGGGTTTGGAACACTGAAGCTTTCTTT | TRBJ1-1 | . | . | TRBV7-8 | 15
CASSERGKFGNEQFF | TGTGCCAGCAGTGAAAGGGGAAAATTTGGAAATGAGCAGTTCTTC | TRBJ2-1 | few | . | TRBV25-1 | 15
CASRSESYEQYF | TGTGCCAGCAGATCTGAGAGCTACGAGCAGTACTTC | TRBJ2-7 | . | . | TRBV7-9 | 12
CASSPLPGQPQETQYF | TGCGCCAGCAGCCCGCTACCGGGACAACCCCAAGAGACCCAGTACTTC | TRBJ2-5 | . | . | TRBV5-1 | 16
CASSHWDGSSYNEQFF | TGTGCCAGCAGCCATTGGGACGGGAGCTCCTACAATGAGCAGTTCTTC | TRBJ2-1 | many | . | TRBV3-1 | 16
CASSLDSGTDTQYF | TGTGCCAGCAGTTTGGACTCCGGCACAGATACGCAGTATTTT | TRBJ2-3 | many | . | TRBV12-3/TRBV12-4 | 14
CASSDRGEAYNEQFF | TGTGCCAGCAGTGACAGGGGAGAGGCCTACAATGAGCAGTTCTTC | TRBJ2-1 | . | . | TRBV6-1 | 15
CASSRGQILNTEAFF | TGTGCCAGCAGCCGGGGACAGATCTTGAACACTGAAGCTTTCTTT | TRBJ1-1 | few | TRBD1 | TRBV27 | 15
CASSKGQGASEVVGTEAFF | TGTGCCAGCAGCAAGGGACAGGGGGCTTCAGAGGTAGTCGGAACTGAAGCTTTCTTT | TRBJ1-1 | few | . | TRBV21-1 | 19
CAISSVGGLGTENTEAFF | TGTGCCATCAGTTCTGTGGGGGGCTTAGGTACAGAGAACACTGAAGCTTTCTTT | TRBJ1-1 | few | . | TRBV10-3 | 18
CSASLLLLAERNEQFF | TGCAGTGCTAGCCTGTTATTACTAGCGGAGAGAAATGAGCAGTTCTTC | TRBJ2-1 | few | TRBD2 | TRBV20-1 | 16
CASTPTGDTGELFF | TGCGCCAGCACACCGACAGGGGACACCGGGGAGCTGTTTTTT | TRBJ2-2 | many | TRBD1 | TRBV5-1 | 14
CSAGGTAKYQPQHF | TGCAGTGCTGGCGGGACAGCGAAATATCAGCCCCAGCATTTT | TRBJ1-5 | many | TRBD1 | TRBV20-1 | 14
CASSRDPGGGANQPQHF | TGCGCCAGCAGCCGGGACCCGGGAGGGGGCGCGAATCAGCCCCAGCATTTT | TRBJ1-5 | . | TRBD1 | TRBV5-1 | 17
CATSRLERGRGETQYF | TGTGCCACCAGCAGATTAGAGCGGGGGCGCGGAGAGACCCAGTACTTC | TRBJ2-5 | . | TRBD2 | TRBV15 | 16
CASSLPPRLAGVFNEQFF | TGTGCCAGCAGCTTACCCCCCAGACTAGCGGGCGTCTTTAATGAGCAGTTCTTC | TRBJ2-1 | many | TRBD2 | TRBV11-1 | 18
CASSPDSYTF | TGTGCCAGCAGCCCTGATTCCTACACCTTC | TRBJ1-2 | . | . | TRBV7-9 | 10
CSVGSANTEAFF | TGCAGCGTTGGGTCGGCGAACACTGAAGCTTTCTTT | TRBJ1-1 | many | . | TRBV29-1 | 12
CASSPYLDTQYF | TGTGCCAGCAGCCCCTACTTAGATACGCAGTATTTT | TRBJ2-3 | few | . | TRBV7-2 | 12
CASSTTWPNEQFF | TGTGCCAGCAGCACCACCTGGCCCAATGAGCAGTTCTTC | TRBJ2-1 | many | . | TRBV5-6 | 13
CATSDRGLGIQYF | TGTGCCACCAGTGACCGGGGACTAGGCATTCAGTACTTC | TRBJ2-4 | . | TRBD2 | TRBV24-1 | 13
CSVFPEGTDTQYF | TGCAGCGTGTTTCCCGAGGGCACAGATACGCAGTATTTT | TRBJ2-3 | few | . | TRBV29-1 | 13
CAWDAGGAPLHF | TGTGCCTGGGACGCTGGCGGTGCACCCCTCCACTTT | TRBJ1-6 | . | . | TRBV30 | 12
CSAIRLAGATDTQYF | TGCAGTGCTATTAGACTAGCGGGAGCAACAGATACGCAGTATTTT | TRBJ2-3 | once | TRBD2 | TRBV20-1 | 15
CASSIGRPSYEQYF | TGTGCCAGCAGCATAGGACGGCCTTCCTACGAGCAGTACTTC | TRBJ2-7 | few | . | TRBV11-2 | 14
CSARITSSYNEQFF | TGCAGTGCTCGTATTACCAGCTCCTACAATGAGCAGTTCTTC | TRBJ2-1 | . | . | TRBV20-1 | 14
CASSRTSEASTDTQYF | TGTGCCAGCAGTCGGACTAGCGAGGCGAGCACAGATACGCAGTATTTT | TRBJ2-3 | few | TRBD2 | TRBV9 | 16
CASSPRGGRNTGELFF | TGTGCCAGCAGCCCTAGAGGCGGTCGGAACACCGGGGAGCTGTTTTTT | TRBJ2-2 | . | . | TRBV7-9 | 16
CASSLDRATGYEQYF | TGTGCCAGCAGCTTAGACAGGGCGACGGGATACGAGCAGTACTTC | TRBJ2-7 | many | . | TRBV7-9 | 15
CASSQDQSGRDGYTF | TGCGCCAGCAGCCAAGATCAGTCGGGAAGGGATGGCTACACCTTC | TRBJ1-2 | few | . | TRBV4-1 | 15
CSNFEGLNNSPLHF | TGCAGTAACTTCGAGGGGTTGAATAATTCACCCCTCCACTTT | TRBJ1-6 | many | . | TRBV20-1 | 14
CASSQDGAYEQYF | TGTGCCAGCAGCCAAGATGGAGCCTACGAGCAGTACTTC | TRBJ2-7 | few | . | TRBV3-1 | 13
CSDSQGRDTEAFF | TGCAGCGACTCACAGGGGAGAGACACTGAAGCTTTCTTT | TRBJ1-1 | many | TRBD1 | TRBV29-1 | 13
CASSQDRSTNYGYTF | TGTGCCAGCAGCCAAGACAGGTCGACTAACTATGGCTACACCTTC | TRBJ1-2 | few | . | TRBV4-2 | 15
CASSVVQGTEAFF | TGTGCCAGCAGCGTAGTCCAGGGAACTGAAGCTTTCTTT | TRBJ1-1 | . | . | TRBV9 | 13